This record covers a single T cell receptor (beta chain). This clonotype has ten or more counts. This receptor's antigen is unknown. It has no much larger one-base neighbor in the sample; base qualities were not kept. The germline V gene encodes CDR1 SEHNR and CDR2 FQNEAQ (reference sequence). The CDR3 spans 14 residues, from the cysteine through the phenylalanine. Just the 42-base CDR3 DNA is kept, in frame starting at base 1. Trimming takes 5 bases off V and 2 bases off J; junction bases not matched to a gene: 3. The library was obtained by RT-PCR. This sample was sequenced with an Illumina MiSeq. TCRdb redid the processing of the public reads, applying fastp at Q25 and MiXCR, and retained in-frame beta chains. Rows with a matching CDR3 protein are joined into one entry that keeps the most common DNA and genes. The sample contains hundreds of thousands of distinct CDR3 sequences, 13% to 15% of them found a single time. The ten largest account for 3% to 4.5% of the sample.

The data stem from a study (TCRdb year 2016). The sample consisted of memory CD4+ T cells from blood. The receptor's source is a female donor in good health, serving as a healthy control. The sequence joins TRBV7-9 to TRBJ2-5, with 9 junctional bases fitting TRBD2. The CDR3 reads CASSITSGQETQYF. The DNA sequence reads TGTGCCAGCAGCATCACTAGCGGGCAAGAGACCCAGTACTTC.